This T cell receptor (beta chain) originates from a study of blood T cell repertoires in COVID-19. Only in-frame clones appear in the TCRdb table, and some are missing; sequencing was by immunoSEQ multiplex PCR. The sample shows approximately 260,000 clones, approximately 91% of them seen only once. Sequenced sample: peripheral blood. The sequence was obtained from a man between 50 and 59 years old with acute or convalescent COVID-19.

CDR3 sequence (DNA): TGTGCCAGCAGTTGGGGGCTAGATCAGCCCCAGCATTTT. It translates to CASSWGLDQPQHF. This chain connects TRBV2 to TRBJ1-5; a possible D gene is TRBD1 (6 bases). CDR1 and CDR2 (germline): SNHLY, FYNNEI. Trimming removed 5 bases from V and 5 bases from J, with 10 bases in between. This CDR3 spans 13 amino acids.